This T cell receptor (beta chain) was sequenced for a study of shared clonotypes between healthy human individuals. Produced via immunoSEQ multiplex PCR; TCRdb's table is partial and in-frame only. The top ten hold 0.1% to 0.15% of the sample, which has around 2.1 million clones, more than 90% seen once. As regards this clone: Its antigen remains unidentified.

The study's findings and limits: A generally larger estimated richness was seen in naive subsets than in memory subsets.

Donors had no recently reported acute infections or vaccinations and were HIV-negative. Each sample came from a Caucasian adult donor living in Nashville, Tennessee. This CDR3 comprises 12 residues. From germline, CDR1 is MNHNS and CDR2 SASEGT. Trimming removed 5 bases from V and 6 bases from J, with 10 bases in between. The chain has TRBV6-1 and TRBJ1-2; D not certain. This TCR was sampled from a man aged 18 to 35 in good health. Sequencing input: naive CD4+ T cells sorted from blood. Subset described: CD45RA+ positively selected. CDR3 DNA sequence: TGTGCCAGCAGTTTTTACGGCAATGGCTACACCTTC. Protein sequence: CASSFYGNGYTF.